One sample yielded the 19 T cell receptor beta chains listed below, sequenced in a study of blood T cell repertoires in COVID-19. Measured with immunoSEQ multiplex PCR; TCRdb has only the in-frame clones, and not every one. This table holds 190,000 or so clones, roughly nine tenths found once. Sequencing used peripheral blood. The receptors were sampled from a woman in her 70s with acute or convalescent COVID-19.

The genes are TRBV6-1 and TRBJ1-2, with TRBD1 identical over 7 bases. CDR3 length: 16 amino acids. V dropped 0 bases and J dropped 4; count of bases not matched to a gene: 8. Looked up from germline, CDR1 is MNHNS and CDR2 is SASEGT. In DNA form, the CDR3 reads TGTGCCAGCAGTGAAGCCACAGGGGTGCAAATCTATGGCTACACCTTC. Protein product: CASSEATGVQIYGYTF.

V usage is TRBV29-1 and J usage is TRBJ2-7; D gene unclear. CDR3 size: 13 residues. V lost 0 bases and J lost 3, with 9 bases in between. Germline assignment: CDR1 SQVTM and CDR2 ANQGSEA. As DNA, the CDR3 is TGCAGCGTTGAAGACGCTATTAGCTACGAGCAGTACTTC. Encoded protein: CSVEDAISYEQYF.

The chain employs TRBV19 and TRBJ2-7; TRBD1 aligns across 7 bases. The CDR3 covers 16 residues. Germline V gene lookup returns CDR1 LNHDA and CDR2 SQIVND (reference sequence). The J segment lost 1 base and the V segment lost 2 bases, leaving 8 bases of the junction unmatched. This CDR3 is CASSISVGTASYEQYF. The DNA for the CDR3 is TGTGCCAGTAGTATAAGCGTCGGGACAGCATCCTACGAGCAGTACTTC.

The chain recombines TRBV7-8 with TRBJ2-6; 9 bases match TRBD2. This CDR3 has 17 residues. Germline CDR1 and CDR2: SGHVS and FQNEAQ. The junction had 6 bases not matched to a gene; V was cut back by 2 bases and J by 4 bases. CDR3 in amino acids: CASSLSSGSRGANVLTF. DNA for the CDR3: TGTGCCAGCAGCTTAAGTAGCGGGAGTCGCGGGGCCAACGTCCTGACTTTC.

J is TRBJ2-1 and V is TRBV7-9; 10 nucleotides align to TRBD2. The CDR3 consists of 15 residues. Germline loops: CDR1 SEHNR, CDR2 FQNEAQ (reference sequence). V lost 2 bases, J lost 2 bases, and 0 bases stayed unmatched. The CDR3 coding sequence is TGTGCCAGCAGCTTAAGCGGGAGGGCCTACAATGAGCAGTTCTTC. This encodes CASSLSGRAYNEQFF.

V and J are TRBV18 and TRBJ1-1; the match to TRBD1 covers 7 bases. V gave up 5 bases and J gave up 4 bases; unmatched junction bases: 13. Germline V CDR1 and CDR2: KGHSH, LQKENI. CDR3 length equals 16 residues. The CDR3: CASSRNIGQAFTEAFF. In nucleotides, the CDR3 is TGTGCCAGCTCAAGAAATATAGGACAGGCGTTCACTGAAGCTTTCTTT.

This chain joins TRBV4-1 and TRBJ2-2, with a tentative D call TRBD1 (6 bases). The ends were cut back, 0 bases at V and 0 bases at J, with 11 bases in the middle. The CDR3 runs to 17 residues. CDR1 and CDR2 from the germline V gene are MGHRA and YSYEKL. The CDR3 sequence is CASSQDPQGTNTGELFF. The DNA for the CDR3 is TGCGCCAGCAGCCAAGACCCCCAGGGGACGAACACCGGGGAGCTGTTTTTT.

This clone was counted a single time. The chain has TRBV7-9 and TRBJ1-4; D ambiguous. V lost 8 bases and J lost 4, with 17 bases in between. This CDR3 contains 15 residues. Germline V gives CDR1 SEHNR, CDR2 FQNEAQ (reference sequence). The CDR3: CASGPGRSNNEKLFF. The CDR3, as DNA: TGTGCCAGCGGGCCCGGTCGAAGTAATAATGAAAAACTGTTTTTT.

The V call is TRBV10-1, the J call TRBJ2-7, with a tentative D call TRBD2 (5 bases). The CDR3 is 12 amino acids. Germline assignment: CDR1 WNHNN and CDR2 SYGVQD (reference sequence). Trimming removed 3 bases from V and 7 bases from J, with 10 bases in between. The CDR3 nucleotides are TGCGCCAGCAGTGAAGCGGCCCGGGAGCAGTACTTC. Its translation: CASSEAAREQYF.

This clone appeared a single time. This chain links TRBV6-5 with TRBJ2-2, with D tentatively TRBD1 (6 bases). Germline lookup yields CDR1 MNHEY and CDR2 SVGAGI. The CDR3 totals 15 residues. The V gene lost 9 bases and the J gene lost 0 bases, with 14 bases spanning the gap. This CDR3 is CASKAGTTNTGELFF. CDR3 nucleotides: TGTGCCAGTAAAGCCGGGACAACGAACACCGGGGAGCTGTTTTTT.

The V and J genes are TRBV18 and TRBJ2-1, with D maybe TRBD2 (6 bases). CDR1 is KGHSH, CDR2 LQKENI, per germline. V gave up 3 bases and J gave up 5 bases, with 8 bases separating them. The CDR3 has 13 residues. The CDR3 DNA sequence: TGTGCCAGCTCACCTCGGGGGAACAATGAGCAGTTCTTC. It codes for CASSPRGNNEQFF.

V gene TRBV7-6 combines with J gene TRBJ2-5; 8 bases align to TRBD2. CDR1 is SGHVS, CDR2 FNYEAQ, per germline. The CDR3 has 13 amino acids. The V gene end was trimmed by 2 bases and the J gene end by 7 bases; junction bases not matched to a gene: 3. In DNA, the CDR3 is TGTGCCAGCAGCTTAAGCGGGAGTGGGACCCAGTACTTC. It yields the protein CASSLSGSGTQYF.

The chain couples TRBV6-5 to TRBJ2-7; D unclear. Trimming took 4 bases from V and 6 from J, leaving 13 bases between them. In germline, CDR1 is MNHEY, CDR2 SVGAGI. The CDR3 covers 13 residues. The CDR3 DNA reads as TGTGCCAGCAGTTTCGACGGCCGCGGCGAGCAGTACTTC. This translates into CASSFDGRGEQYF.

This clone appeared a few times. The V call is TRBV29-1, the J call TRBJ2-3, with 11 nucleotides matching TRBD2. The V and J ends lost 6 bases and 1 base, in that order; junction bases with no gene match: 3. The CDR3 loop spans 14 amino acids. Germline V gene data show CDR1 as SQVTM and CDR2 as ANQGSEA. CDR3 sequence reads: CSVLLAGGTDTQYF. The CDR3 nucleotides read TGCAGCGTATTACTAGCGGGGGGCACAGATACGCAGTATTTT.

The CDR3 loop reads CASSFRDRLEAQYF. CDR3 DNA sequence: TGTGCCAGCAGTTTTCGCGACAGGCTAGAAGCCCAGTACTTC. This sequence joins TRBV28 and TRBJ2-5; tentative D call: TRBD1 (6 bases). V dropped 3 bases and J dropped 9 bases, with 17 bases sitting between them. Germline lookup yields CDR1 MDHEN and CDR2 SYDVKM. CDR3 length: 14 residues.

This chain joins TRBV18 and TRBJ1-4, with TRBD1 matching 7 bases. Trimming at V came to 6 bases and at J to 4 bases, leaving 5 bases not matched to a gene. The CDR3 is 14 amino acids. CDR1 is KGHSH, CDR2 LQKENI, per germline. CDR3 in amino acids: CASSPGQFNEKLFF. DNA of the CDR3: TGTGCCAGCTCCCCGGGACAGTTTAATGAAAAACTGTTTTTT.

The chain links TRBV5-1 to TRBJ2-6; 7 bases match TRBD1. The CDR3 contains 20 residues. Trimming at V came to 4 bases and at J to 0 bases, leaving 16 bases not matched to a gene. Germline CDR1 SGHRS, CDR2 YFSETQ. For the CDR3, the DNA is TGCGCCAGCAGCCCCACCCCCCGGACAGGTTGGAGCTCTGGGGCCAACGTCCTGACTTTC. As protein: CASSPTPRTGWSSGANVLTF.

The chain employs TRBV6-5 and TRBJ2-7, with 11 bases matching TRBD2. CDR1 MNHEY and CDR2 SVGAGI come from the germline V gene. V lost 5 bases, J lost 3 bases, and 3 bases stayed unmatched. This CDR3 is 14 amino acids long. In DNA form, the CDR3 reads TGTGCCAGCAGTCTCGGGACTAGCGGCTACGAGCAGTACTTC. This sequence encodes CASSLGTSGYEQYF.

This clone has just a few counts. CDR3: CASRTGDGQPQHF. CDR3 bases: TGTGCCAGCAGGACAGGGGACGGCCAGCCCCAGCATTTT. V usage is TRBV12-3 or TRBV12-4 and J usage is TRBJ1-5; 8 bases are shared with TRBD1. This CDR3 is built from 13 residues. J gave up 7 bases and V 6 bases, and 5 bases lay outside the gene matches.